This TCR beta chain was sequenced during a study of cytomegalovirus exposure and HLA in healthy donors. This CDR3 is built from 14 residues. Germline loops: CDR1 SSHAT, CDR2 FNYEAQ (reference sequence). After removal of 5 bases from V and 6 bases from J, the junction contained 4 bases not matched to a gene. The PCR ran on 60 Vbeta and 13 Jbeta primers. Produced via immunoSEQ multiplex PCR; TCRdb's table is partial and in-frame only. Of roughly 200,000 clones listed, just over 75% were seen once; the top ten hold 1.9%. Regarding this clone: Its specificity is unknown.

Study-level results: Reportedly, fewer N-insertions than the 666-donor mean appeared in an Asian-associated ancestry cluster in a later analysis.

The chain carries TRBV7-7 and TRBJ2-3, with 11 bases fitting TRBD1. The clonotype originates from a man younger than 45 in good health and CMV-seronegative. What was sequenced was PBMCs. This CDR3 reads CASSPGQGADTQYF. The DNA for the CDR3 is TGTGCCAGCAGCCCCGGACAGGGGGCCGATACGCAGTATTTT.